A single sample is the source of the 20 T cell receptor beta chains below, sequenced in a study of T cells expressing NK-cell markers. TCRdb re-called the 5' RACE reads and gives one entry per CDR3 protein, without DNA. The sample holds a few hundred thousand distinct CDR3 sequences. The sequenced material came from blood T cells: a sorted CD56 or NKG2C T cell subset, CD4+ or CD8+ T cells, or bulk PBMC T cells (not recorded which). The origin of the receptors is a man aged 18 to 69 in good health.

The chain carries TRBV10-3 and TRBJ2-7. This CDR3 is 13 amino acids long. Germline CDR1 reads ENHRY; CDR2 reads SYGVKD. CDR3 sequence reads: CAINGQDSYEQYF.

CDR3 residues: CASSLAGGPYTF. The chain recombines TRBV12-3 or TRBV12-4 with TRBJ1-2. The CDR3 spans 12 residues.

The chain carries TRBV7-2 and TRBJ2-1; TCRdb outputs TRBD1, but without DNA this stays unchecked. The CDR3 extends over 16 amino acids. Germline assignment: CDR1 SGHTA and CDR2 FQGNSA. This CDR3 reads CASSLAPPRSYNEQFF.

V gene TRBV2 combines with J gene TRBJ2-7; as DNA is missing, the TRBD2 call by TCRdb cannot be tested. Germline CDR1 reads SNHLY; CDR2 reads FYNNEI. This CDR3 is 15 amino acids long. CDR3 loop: CASSSPGQANYEQYF.

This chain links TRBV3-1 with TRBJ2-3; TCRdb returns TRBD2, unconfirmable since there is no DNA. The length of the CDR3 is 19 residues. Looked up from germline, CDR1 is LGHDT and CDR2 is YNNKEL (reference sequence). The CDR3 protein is CASSARGLAGGLSTDTQYF.

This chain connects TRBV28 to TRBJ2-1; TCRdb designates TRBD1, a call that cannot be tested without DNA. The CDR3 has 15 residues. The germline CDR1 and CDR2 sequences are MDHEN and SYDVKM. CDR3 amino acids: CASTPLTGNYNEQFF.

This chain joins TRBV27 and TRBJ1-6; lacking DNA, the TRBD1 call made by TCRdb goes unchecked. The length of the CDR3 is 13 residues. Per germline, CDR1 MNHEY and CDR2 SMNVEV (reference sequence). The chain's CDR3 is CATRGTLNSPLHF.

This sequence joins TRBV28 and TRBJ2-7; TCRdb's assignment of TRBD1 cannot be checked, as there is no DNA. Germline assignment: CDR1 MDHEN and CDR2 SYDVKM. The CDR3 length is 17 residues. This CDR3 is CASSITQTGVKGREQYF.

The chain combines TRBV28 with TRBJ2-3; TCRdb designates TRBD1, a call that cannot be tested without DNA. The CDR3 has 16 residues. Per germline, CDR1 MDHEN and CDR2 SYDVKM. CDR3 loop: CASSGGGTGLLDTQYF.

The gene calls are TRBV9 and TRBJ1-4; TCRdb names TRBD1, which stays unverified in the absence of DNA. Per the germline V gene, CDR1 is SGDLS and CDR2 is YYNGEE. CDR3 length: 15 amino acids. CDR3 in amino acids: CASSVYQGSNEKLFF.

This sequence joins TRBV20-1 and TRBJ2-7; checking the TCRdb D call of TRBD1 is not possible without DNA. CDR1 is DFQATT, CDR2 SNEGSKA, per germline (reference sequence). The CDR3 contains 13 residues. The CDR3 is CSAGRTGTYEQYF.

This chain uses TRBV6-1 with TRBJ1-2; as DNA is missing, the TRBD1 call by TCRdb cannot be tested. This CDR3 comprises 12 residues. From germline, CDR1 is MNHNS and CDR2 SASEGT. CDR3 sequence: CASSATGGGYTF.

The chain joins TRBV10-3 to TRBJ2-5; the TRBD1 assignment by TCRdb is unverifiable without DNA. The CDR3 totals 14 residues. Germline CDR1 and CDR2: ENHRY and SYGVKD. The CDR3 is CAISPRDSQETQYF.

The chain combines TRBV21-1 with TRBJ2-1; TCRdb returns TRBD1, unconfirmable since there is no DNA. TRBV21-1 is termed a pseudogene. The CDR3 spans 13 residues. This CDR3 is CARERQDTNEQFF.

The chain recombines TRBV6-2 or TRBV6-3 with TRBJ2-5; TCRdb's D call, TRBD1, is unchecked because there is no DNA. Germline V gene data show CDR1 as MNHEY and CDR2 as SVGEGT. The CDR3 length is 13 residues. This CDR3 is CASSSRGTRAQYF.

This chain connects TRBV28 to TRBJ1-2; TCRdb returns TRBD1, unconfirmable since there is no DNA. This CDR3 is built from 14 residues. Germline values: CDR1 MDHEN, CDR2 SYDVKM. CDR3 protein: CASSVPGQDYGYTF.

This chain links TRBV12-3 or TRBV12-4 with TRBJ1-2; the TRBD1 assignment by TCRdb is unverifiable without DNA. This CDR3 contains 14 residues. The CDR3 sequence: CASSLDRVYYGYTF.

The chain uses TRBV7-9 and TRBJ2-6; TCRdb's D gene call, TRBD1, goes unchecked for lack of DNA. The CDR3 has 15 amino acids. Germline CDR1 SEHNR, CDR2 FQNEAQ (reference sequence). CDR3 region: CASGTGGFGANVLTF.

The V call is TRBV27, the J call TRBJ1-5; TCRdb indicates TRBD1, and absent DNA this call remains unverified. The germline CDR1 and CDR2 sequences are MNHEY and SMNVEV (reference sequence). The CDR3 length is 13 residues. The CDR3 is CASGRTGQQPQHF.

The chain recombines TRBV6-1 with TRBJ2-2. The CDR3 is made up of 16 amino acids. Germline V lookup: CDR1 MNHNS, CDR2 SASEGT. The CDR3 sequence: CASSGVSYMNTGELFF.